Listed below are T cell receptor beta chains from one sample, sequenced in a study of PD-L1 blockade in urothelial cancer. The table came from immunoSEQ multiplex PCR; TCRdb's copy has only in-frame clones and leaves some out. The repertoire holds about 120,000 clones, with about 89% as singletons. The sample in question was PBMCs, obtained around atezolizumab (anti-PD-L1) treatment. The receptors were sampled from a man between 60 and 75 years old with urothelial cancer. CDR3s include the opening cysteine and the closing phenylalanine or tryptophan. Each record gives: V gene, D gene, clone size, J gene, CDR3 protein, CDR3 DNA. D genes are given only for firm matches. A clone size is listed for some rows: how often the clone was seen (once, few, many), or a class if it is expanded.

V gene: TRBV9
D gene: .
clone size: .
J gene: TRBJ2-7
CDR3 protein: CASSVGGENEQYF
CDR3 DNA: TGTGCCAGCAGCGTAGGAGGAGAGAACGAGCAGTACTTC

V gene: TRBV7-6
D gene: .
clone size: .
J gene: TRBJ2-7
CDR3 protein: CASSPRTDRTYEQYF
CDR3 DNA: TGTGCCAGCAGCCCTAGGACAGACAGGACTTACGAGCAGTACTTC

V gene: TRBV5-1
D gene: .
clone size: .
J gene: TRBJ1-5
CDR3 protein: CASSFDSYSNQPQHF
CDR3 DNA: TGCGCCAGCAGCTTTGACAGTTATAGCAATCAGCCCCAGCATTTT

V gene: TRBV2
D gene: TRBD2
clone size: .
J gene: TRBJ2-3
CDR3 protein: CASSEDSGRTDTQYF
CDR3 DNA: TGTGCCAGCAGTGAGGATAGCGGGAGAACAGATACGCAGTATTTT

V gene: TRBV18
D gene: TRBD2
clone size: .
J gene: TRBJ2-7
CDR3 protein: CASSLGLAGGDEQYF
CDR3 DNA: TGTGCCAGCTCACTAGGACTAGCGGGAGGTGACGAGCAGTACTTC

V gene: TRBV5-4
D gene: TRBD1
clone size: .
J gene: TRBJ2-2
CDR3 protein: CASSGGQGVAGELFF
CDR3 DNA: TGTGCCAGCAGCGGAGGACAGGGGGTCGCCGGGGAGCTGTTTTTT

V gene: TRBV7-2
D gene: TRBD1
clone size: .
J gene: TRBJ2-3
CDR3 protein: CASRNRDRGADTQYF
CDR3 DNA: TGTGCCAGCAGAAACCGGGACAGGGGCGCAGATACGCAGTATTTT

V gene: TRBV28
D gene: TRBD1
clone size: .
J gene: TRBJ1-2
CDR3 protein: CASKATGGRDGYTF
CDR3 DNA: TGTGCCAGCAAGGCGACAGGGGGACGAGATGGCTACACCTTC

V gene: TRBV4-2
D gene: .
clone size: .
J gene: TRBJ2-5
CDR3 protein: CASSQDFYQETQYF
CDR3 DNA: TGTGCCAGCAGCCAAGATTTCTACCAAGAGACCCAGTACTTC

V gene: TRBV4-2
D gene: TRBD2
clone size: .
J gene: TRBJ2-1
CDR3 protein: CASSQVGPGGRDEQFF
CDR3 DNA: TGTGCCAGCAGCCAAGTCGGGCCGGGGGGGCGTGATGAGCAGTTCTTC

V gene: TRBV11-3
D gene: TRBD1
clone size: .
J gene: TRBJ1-2
CDR3 protein: CASSSRGTGYGYTF
CDR3 DNA: TGTGCCAGCAGCTCAAGGGGGACAGGCTATGGCTACACCTTC

V gene: TRBV28
D gene: .
clone size: once
J gene: TRBJ1-5
CDR3 protein: CASSFGGFNQPQHF
CDR3 DNA: TGTGCCAGCAGTTTCGGGGGATTCAATCAGCCCCAGCATTTT

V gene: TRBV9
D gene: TRBD1
clone size: .
J gene: TRBJ1-5
CDR3 protein: CASSDGQEYQPQHF
CDR3 DNA: TGTGCCAGCAGCGACGGACAGGAGTATCAGCCCCAGCATTTT

V gene: TRBV19
D gene: .
clone size: .
J gene: TRBJ2-7
CDR3 protein: CASSTSQSYEQYF
CDR3 DNA: TGTGCCAGTAGTACTTCGCAGTCCTACGAGCAGTACTTC

V gene: TRBV4-2
D gene: TRBD2
clone size: .
J gene: TRBJ2-1
CDR3 protein: CASSQDGRNGGGNNEQFF
CDR3 DNA: TGTGCCAGCAGCCAAGATGGCCGGAACGGGGGGGGGAACAATGAGCAGTTCTTC

V gene: TRBV7-3
D gene: .
clone size: .
J gene: TRBJ2-2
CDR3 protein: CASSLTGQSGTGELFF
CDR3 DNA: TGTGCCAGCAGCTTAACTGGACAGTCGGGCACCGGGGAGCTGTTTTTT

V gene: TRBV18
D gene: TRBD1
clone size: .
J gene: TRBJ2-7
CDR3 protein: CASSTDRGSSYEQYF
CDR3 DNA: TGTGCCAGCTCAACAGACAGGGGCTCATCCTACGAGCAGTACTTC

V gene: TRBV27
D gene: .
clone size: .
J gene: TRBJ2-2
CDR3 protein: CATRVQQGTGELFF
CDR3 DNA: TGTGCCACCAGGGTACAGCAGGGCACCGGGGAGCTGTTTTTT

V gene: TRBV7-2
D gene: TRBD1
clone size: .
J gene: TRBJ2-7
CDR3 protein: CASSRTGQGSMEQYF
CDR3 DNA: TGTGCCAGCAGCCGAACCGGACAGGGGTCTATGGAGCAGTACTTC

V gene: TRBV4-2
D gene: .
clone size: .
J gene: TRBJ1-1
CDR3 protein: CASSQDRGNALGGNTEAFF
CDR3 DNA: TGTGCCAGCAGCCAAGATCGAGGAAATGCCCTGGGGGGGAACACTGAAGCTTTCTTT

V gene: TRBV11-3
D gene: TRBD2
clone size: .
J gene: TRBJ2-1
CDR3 protein: CASSLDGTSGGSYNEQFF
CDR3 DNA: TGTGCCAGCAGCTTAGACGGGACTAGCGGGGGGTCCTACAATGAGCAGTTCTTC

V gene: TRBV5-1
D gene: TRBD1
clone size: .
J gene: TRBJ2-2
CDR3 protein: CASSLLTGEWSGELFF
CDR3 DNA: TGCGCCAGCAGCTTGCTTACAGGGGAATGGTCCGGGGAGCTGTTTTTT

V gene: TRBV19
D gene: .
clone size: once
J gene: TRBJ2-1
CDR3 protein: CASSIGGPPDEQFF
CDR3 DNA: TGTGCCAGTAGTATCGGGGGACCCCCAGATGAGCAGTTCTTC

V gene: TRBV11-3
D gene: .
clone size: .
J gene: TRBJ2-3
CDR3 protein: CASSLGAGTDTQYF
CDR3 DNA: TGTGCCAGCAGCTTAGGAGCAGGGACAGATACGCAGTATTTT

V gene: TRBV5-1
D gene: TRBD1
clone size: .
J gene: TRBJ1-2
CDR3 protein: CASSLGQGNYGYTF
CDR3 DNA: TGCGCCAGCAGCTTGGGACAGGGGAACTATGGCTACACCTTC

V gene: TRBV2
D gene: .
clone size: .
J gene: TRBJ1-2
CDR3 protein: CASSRGLSGYGYTF
CDR3 DNA: TGTGCCAGCAGTAGGGGACTCAGCGGCTATGGCTACACCTTC

V gene: TRBV11-2
D gene: .
clone size: .
J gene: TRBJ1-6
CDR3 protein: CASSPGSGSPLHF
CDR3 DNA: TGTGCCAGCAGCCCTGGGAGCGGTTCACCCCTCCACTTT

V gene: TRBV28
D gene: .
clone size: once
J gene: TRBJ2-5
CDR3 protein: CASSNRGTQETQYF
CDR3 DNA: TGTGCCAGCAGTAATCGCGGTACTCAAGAGACCCAGTACTTC

V gene: TRBV19
D gene: TRBD2
clone size: .
J gene: TRBJ2-1
CDR3 protein: CASSIGGTSSNEQFF
CDR3 DNA: TGTGCCAGTAGTATAGGGGGGACTAGTTCCAATGAGCAGTTCTTC

V gene: TRBV27
D gene: .
clone size: once
J gene: TRBJ1-3
CDR3 protein: CASSLGGSGNTIYF
CDR3 DNA: TGTGCCAGCAGTCTTGGAGGGTCTGGAAACACCATATATTTT

V gene: TRBV7-3
D gene: .
clone size: once
J gene: TRBJ2-1
CDR3 protein: CASGSGAGNNEQFF
CDR3 DNA: TGTGCCAGCGGTTCTGGGGCAGGGAACAATGAGCAGTTCTTC

V gene: TRBV7-2
D gene: .
clone size: .
J gene: TRBJ2-5
CDR3 protein: CASSLVVREASQYF
CDR3 DNA: TGTGCCAGCAGCTTAGTAGTCAGGGAGGCGTCGCAGTACTTC

V gene: TRBV7-9
D gene: .
clone size: .
J gene: TRBJ2-1
CDR3 protein: CASSLRGHNEQFF
CDR3 DNA: TGTGCCAGCAGCTTAAGGGGCCACAATGAGCAGTTCTTC

V gene: TRBV28
D gene: .
clone size: .
J gene: TRBJ2-3
CDR3 protein: CASSLRGQSTDTQYF
CDR3 DNA: TGTGCCAGCAGTTTAAGAGGACAGAGCACAGATACGCAGTATTTT

V gene: TRBV28
D gene: .
clone size: .
J gene: TRBJ2-7
CDR3 protein: CASSPSRYEQYF
CDR3 DNA: TGTGCCAGCAGTCCGTCTAGGTACGAGCAGTACTTC

V gene: TRBV7-3
D gene: .
clone size: .
J gene: TRBJ2-3
CDR3 protein: CASSFTLGSRDTQYF
CDR3 DNA: TGTGCCAGCAGCTTCACCCTAGGGAGTAGAGACACGCAGTATTTT

V gene: TRBV6-1
D gene: .
clone size: .
J gene: TRBJ2-3
CDR3 protein: CASSDIGRDTQYF
CDR3 DNA: TGTGCCAGCAGTGATATTGGGAGAGATACGCAGTATTTT

V gene: TRBV27
D gene: TRBD2
clone size: .
J gene: TRBJ2-5
CDR3 protein: CASSFSPGLAGETQYF
CDR3 DNA: TGTGCCAGCAGTTTCTCCCCCGGACTAGCGGGTGAGACCCAGTACTTC

V gene: TRBV7-9
D gene: .
clone size: once
J gene: TRBJ2-1
CDR3 protein: CASSPIGRRDNEQFF
CDR3 DNA: TGTGCCAGCAGCCCGATTGGGAGGCGCGACAATGAGCAGTTCTTC

V gene: TRBV29-1
D gene: .
clone size: .
J gene: TRBJ2-5
CDR3 protein: CSSGEGETQYF
CDR3 DNA: TGCAGCTCCGGGGAAGGAGAGACCCAGTACTTC

V gene: TRBV19
D gene: .
clone size: .
J gene: TRBJ1-3
CDR3 protein: CASSVDPRSGNTIYF
CDR3 DNA: TGTGCCAGTAGTGTTGATCCACGGTCCGGAAACACCATATATTTT

V gene: TRBV10-2
D gene: TRBD2
clone size: .
J gene: TRBJ2-2
CDR3 protein: CASSEPGPSGSGGELFF
CDR3 DNA: TGCGCCAGCAGTGAGCCCGGCCCTAGCGGGAGCGGCGGGGAGCTGTTTTTT

V gene: TRBV28
D gene: TRBD1
clone size: .
J gene: TRBJ1-5
CDR3 protein: CASSFGQGHQPQHF
CDR3 DNA: TGTGCCAGCAGTTTCGGACAGGGACATCAGCCCCAGCATTTT

V gene: TRBV7-2
D gene: TRBD2
clone size: .
J gene: TRBJ2-5
CDR3 protein: CASSLSGTKKETQYF
CDR3 DNA: TGTGCCAGCAGCCTCTCCGGGACTAAAAAAGAGACCCAGTACTTC

V gene: TRBV6-5
D gene: TRBD1
clone size: .
J gene: TRBJ2-5
CDR3 protein: CASSYRQGVKTQYF
CDR3 DNA: TGTGCCAGCAGTTACCGACAGGGAGTAAAGACCCAGTACTTC

V gene: TRBV18
D gene: TRBD1
clone size: .
J gene: TRBJ2-7
CDR3 protein: CASSPDRVSEQYF
CDR3 DNA: TGTGCCAGCTCGCCTGACAGGGTCAGCGAGCAGTACTTC

V gene: TRBV6-1
D gene: TRBD1
clone size: .
J gene: TRBJ2-5
CDR3 protein: CASSLDRGAGTQYF
CDR3 DNA: TGTGCCAGCAGTCTGGACAGGGGGGCGGGGACCCAGTACTTC

V gene: TRBV7-8
D gene: .
clone size: once
J gene: TRBJ1-2
CDR3 protein: CASSSRTKNYGYTF
CDR3 DNA: TGTGCCAGCAGCTCCCGGACTAAGAACTATGGCTACACCTTC

V gene: TRBV6-5
D gene: .
clone size: .
J gene: TRBJ1-3
CDR3 protein: CASLSLGNTIYF
CDR3 DNA: TGTGCCAGCTTGAGCTTAGGAAACACCATATATTTT

V gene: TRBV6-1
D gene: .
clone size: .
J gene: TRBJ1-5
CDR3 protein: CASSESGGESQPQHF
CDR3 DNA: TGTGCCAGCAGTGAGTCTGGAGGGGAAAGTCAGCCCCAGCATTTT

V gene: TRBV6-5
D gene: .
clone size: .
J gene: TRBJ1-1
CDR3 protein: CASTNTGNTEAFF
CDR3 DNA: TGTGCCAGCACCAATACCGGGAACACTGAAGCTTTCTTT

V gene: TRBV14
D gene: TRBD1
clone size: .
J gene: TRBJ2-7
CDR3 protein: CASSPPGTGFYEQYF
CDR3 DNA: TGTGCCAGCAGCCCCCCCGGGACAGGGTTCTACGAGCAGTACTTC

V gene: TRBV7-9
D gene: .
clone size: .
J gene: TRBJ2-7
CDR3 protein: CASSADNWDEQYF
CDR3 DNA: TGTGCCAGCAGCGCCGACAATTGGGACGAGCAGTACTTC

V gene: TRBV2
D gene: TRBD1
clone size: once
J gene: TRBJ1-3
CDR3 protein: CASSGTVGNTIYF
CDR3 DNA: TGTGCCAGCAGCGGGACAGTTGGAAACACCATATATTTT

V gene: TRBV7-6
D gene: .
clone size: .
J gene: TRBJ2-3
CDR3 protein: CASSLGDGRTDTQYF
CDR3 DNA: TGTGCCAGCAGCTTAGGGGATGGGAGGACAGATACGCAGTATTTT